Included here is one TCR beta chain sequence, with context. In the original analysis: Estimation of nucleated cell counts was performed using reference gene primer amplification. Here immunoSEQ multiplex PCR was the method, and the copy in TCRdb shows in-frame clones only, minus some. V and J calls and clone size are as listed in that table; D and trimming were resolved from the DNA. The table lists about 260,000 clones, about nine tenths of them singletons. This record belongs to a study of blood T cell repertoires in COVID-19. Sequenced sample: peripheral blood. The clonotype comes from a man aged 40-49 years who had recovered from COVID-19.

The CDR3 bases are TGTGCCAGCAGCTTGGGTGACAGTATAAACTATGGCTACACCTTC. Protein: CASSLGDSINYGYTF. V and J are TRBV5-5 and TRBJ1-2, with D possibly matching TRBD1 (5 bases). The CDR3 is made up of 15 amino acids. Trimming pared 0 bases from V and 2 bases from J, leaving 11 bases between. The germline V gene has CDR1 SGHKS and CDR2 YYEKEE (reference sequence).